This T cell receptor (beta chain) was retrieved from a study of OX40 agonist ivuxolimab in advanced cancers. Whole-study context: Patients treated during dose escalation were battling hepatocellular carcinoma, melanoma, renal cell or head and neck cancer.

The V segment lost 5 bases and the J segment 7 bases; nucleotides outside the gene matches: 17. Germline V gene sequence: CDR1 SGHTA, CDR2 FQGNSA. This CDR3 region has 16 residues. TCRdb keeps only in-frame clones here, not all; method: immunoSEQ multiplex PCR. The repertoire holds 70,000 to 80,000 clones, with roughly 86% as singletons. This sequence was found in an adult with an advanced solid tumor such as melanoma, head and neck, liver or kidney cancer. Material: CD4+ or CD8+ T cells sorted from blood, obtained in a trial of the OX40 agonist ivuxolimab. The chain employs TRBV7-2 and TRBJ2-7, with 7 bases matching TRBD1. The CDR3 loop reads CASSRDRTGNPGEQYF. Here the CDR3 DNA reads TGTGCCAGCAGCCGGGACAGAACAGGCAACCCGGGAGAGCAGTACTTC.